The present entry profiles one TCR beta chain with its context. This sample is drawn from a study of shared clonotypes between healthy human individuals. Study information: Each donor contributed plates that comprised three CD4 naive, three CD4 memory, two CD8 naive and one CD8 memory.

Only in-frame clones appear in the TCRdb table, and some are missing; sequencing was by immunoSEQ multiplex PCR. Of over a million clones listed, around 78% are singletons. After removal of 1 base from V and 4 bases from J, the junction contained 9 bases not matched to a gene. Germline V CDR1 and CDR2: SGHRS, YFSETQ. The CDR3 totals 18 residues. This TCR derives from a man between 18 and 35 years old in good health. Some clones in this sample may be carry-over from other donors' samples. The chain couples TRBV5-1 to TRBJ2-2, with TRBD2 identical over 11 bases. Sequencing was performed on memory CD4+ T cells from PBMCs. Documented subset: CD45RA-negative fraction. CDR3 DNA: TGCGCCAGCAGCTTGACTAGCGGGAGTATCGTAGGCACCGGGGAGCTGTTTTTT. It yields the protein CASSLTSGSIVGTGELFF.